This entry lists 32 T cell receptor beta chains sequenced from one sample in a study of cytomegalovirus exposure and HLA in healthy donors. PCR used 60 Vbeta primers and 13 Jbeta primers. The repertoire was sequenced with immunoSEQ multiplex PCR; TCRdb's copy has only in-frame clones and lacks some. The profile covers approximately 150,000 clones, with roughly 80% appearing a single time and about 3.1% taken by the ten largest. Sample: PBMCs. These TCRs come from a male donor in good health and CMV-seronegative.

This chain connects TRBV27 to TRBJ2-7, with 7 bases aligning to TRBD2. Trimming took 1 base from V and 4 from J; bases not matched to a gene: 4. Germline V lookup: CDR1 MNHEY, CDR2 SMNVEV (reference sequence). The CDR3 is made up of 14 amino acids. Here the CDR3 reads CASSLFQGGYEQYF. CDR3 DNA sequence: TGTGCCAGCAGTTTATTCCAGGGAGGGTACGAGCAGTACTTC.

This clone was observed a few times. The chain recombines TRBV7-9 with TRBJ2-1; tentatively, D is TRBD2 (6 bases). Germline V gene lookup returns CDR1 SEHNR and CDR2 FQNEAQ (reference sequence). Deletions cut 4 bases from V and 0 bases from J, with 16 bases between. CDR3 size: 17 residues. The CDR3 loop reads CASSSSETGVSYNEQFF. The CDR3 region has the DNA TGTGCCAGCAGCTCCTCGGAGACGGGAGTCTCCTACAATGAGCAGTTCTTC.

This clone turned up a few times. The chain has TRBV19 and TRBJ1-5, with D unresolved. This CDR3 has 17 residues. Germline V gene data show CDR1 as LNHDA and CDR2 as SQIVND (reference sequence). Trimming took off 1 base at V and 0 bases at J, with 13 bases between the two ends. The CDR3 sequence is CASSIGGRGYSNQPQHF. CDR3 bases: TGTGCCAGTAGTATAGGTGGCCGGGGTTATAGCAATCAGCCCCAGCATTTT.

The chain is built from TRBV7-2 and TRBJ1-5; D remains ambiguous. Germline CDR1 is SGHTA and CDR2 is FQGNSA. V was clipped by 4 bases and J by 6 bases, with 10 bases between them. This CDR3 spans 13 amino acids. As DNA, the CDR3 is TGTGCCAGCAGCTCATCACCGGTTCAGCCCCAGCATTTT. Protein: CASSSSPVQPQHF. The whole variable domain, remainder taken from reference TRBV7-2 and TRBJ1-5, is GAGVSQSPSNKVTEKGKDVELRCDPISGHTALYWYRQSLGQGLEFLIYFQGNSAPDKSGLPSDRFSAERTGGSVSTLTIQRTQQEDSAVYLCASSSSPVQPQHFGDGTRLSIL.

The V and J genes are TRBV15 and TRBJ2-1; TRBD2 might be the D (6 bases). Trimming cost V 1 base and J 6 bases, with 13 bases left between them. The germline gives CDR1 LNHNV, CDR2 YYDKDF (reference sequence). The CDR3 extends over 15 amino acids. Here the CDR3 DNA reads TGTGCCACCAGCAGAGCCGGGACTTCGTTCAATGAGCAGTTCTTC. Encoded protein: CATSRAGTSFNEQFF.

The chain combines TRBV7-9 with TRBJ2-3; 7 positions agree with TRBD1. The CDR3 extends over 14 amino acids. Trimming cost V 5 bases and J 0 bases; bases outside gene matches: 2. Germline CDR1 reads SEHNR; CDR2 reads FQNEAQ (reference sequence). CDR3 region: CASSDRASTDTQYF. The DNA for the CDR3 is TGTGCCAGCAGCGACAGGGCTAGCACAGATACGCAGTATTTT.

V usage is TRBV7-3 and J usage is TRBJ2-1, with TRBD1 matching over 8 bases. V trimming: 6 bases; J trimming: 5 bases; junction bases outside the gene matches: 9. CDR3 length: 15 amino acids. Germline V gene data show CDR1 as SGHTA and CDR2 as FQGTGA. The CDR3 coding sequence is TGTGCCAGCAGTCCAGGGGGCTTTGCCCACAATGAGCAGTTCTTC. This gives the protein CASSPGGFAHNEQFF.

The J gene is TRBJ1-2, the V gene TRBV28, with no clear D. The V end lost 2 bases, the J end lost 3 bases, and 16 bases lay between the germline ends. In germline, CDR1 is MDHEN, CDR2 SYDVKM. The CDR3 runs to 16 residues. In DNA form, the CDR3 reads TGTGCCAGCAGTTTAACGGGAGTCTTCCTCGACTATGGCTACACCTTC. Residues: CASSLTGVFLDYGYTF.

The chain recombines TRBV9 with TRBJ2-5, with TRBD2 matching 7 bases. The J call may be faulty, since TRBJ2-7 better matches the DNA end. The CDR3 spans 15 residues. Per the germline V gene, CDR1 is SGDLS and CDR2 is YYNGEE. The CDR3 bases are TGTGCCAGCAGCGTAGAAGTGGGAGGGTCCTACGAGCAGTACTTC. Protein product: CASSVEVGGSYEQYF.

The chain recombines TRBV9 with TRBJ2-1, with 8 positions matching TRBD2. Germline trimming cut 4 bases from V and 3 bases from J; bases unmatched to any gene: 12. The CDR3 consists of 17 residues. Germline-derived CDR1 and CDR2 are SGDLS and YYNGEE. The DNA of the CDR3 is TGTGCCAGCAGCCCCCGGGTCGGGACTAGGGACTACAATGAGCAGTTCTTC. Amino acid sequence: CASSPRVGTRDYNEQFF.

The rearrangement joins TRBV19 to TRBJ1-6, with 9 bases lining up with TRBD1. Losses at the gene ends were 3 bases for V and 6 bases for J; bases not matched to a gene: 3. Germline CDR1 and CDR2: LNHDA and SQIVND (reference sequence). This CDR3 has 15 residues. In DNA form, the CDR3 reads TGTGCCAGTAGTATCTGGGGACAGGGTAATTCACCCCTCCACTTT. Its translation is CASSIWGQGNSPLHF.

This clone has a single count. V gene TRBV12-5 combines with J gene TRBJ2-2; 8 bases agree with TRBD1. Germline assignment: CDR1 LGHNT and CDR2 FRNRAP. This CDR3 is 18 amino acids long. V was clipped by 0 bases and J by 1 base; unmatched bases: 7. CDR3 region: CASGLVLDGTGNTGELFF. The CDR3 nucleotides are TGTGCTAGTGGTTTGGTACTGGACGGGACAGGGAACACCGGGGAGCTGTTTTTT.

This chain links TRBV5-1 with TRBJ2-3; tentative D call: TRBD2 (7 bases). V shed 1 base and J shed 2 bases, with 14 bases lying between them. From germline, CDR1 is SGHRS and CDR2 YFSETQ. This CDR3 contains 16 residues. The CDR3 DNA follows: TGCGCCAGCAGCTTGAGGGGGGGACTAAACACAGATACGCAGTATTTT. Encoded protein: CASSLRGGLNTDTQYF.

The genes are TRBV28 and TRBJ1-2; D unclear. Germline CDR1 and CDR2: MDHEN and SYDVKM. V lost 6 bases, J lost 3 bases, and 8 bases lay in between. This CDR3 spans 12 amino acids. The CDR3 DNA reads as TGTGCCAGCAGGGAGGGAGACTATGGCTACACCTTC. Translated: CASREGDYGYTF.

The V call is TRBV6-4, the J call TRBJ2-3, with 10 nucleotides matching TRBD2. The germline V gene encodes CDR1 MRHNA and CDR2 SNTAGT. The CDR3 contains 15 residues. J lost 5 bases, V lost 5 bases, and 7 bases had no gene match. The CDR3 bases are TGTGCCAGCAGTTTTAGACTAGCGGGCGAAGATACGCAGTATTTT. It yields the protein CASSFRLAGEDTQYF.

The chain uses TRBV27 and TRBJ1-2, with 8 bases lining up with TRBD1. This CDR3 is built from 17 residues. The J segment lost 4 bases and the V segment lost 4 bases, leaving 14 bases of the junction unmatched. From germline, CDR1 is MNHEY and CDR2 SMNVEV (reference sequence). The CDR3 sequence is CASSSTRDRGPSYGYTF. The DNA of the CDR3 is TGTGCCAGCAGTTCAACCCGCGACAGGGGACCTTCCTATGGCTACACCTTC.

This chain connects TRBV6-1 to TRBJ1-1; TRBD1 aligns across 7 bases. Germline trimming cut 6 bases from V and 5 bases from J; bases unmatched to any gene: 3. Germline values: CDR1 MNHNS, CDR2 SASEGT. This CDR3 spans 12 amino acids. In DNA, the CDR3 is TGTGCCAGCAGCCGACAGGGTACTGAAGCTTTCTTT. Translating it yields CASSRQGTEAFF.

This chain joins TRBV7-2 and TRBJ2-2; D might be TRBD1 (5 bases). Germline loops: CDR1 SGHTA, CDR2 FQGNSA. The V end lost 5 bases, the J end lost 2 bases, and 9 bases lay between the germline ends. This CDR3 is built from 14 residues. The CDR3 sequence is CASSAGHNTGELFF. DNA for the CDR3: TGTGCCAGCAGCGCCGGACACAACACCGGGGAGCTGTTTTTT.

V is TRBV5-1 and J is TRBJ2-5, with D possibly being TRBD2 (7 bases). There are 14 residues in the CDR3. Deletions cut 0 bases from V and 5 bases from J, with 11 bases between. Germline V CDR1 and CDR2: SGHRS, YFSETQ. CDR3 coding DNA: TGCGCCAGCAGCTTGGAAGGGGGGGTCGAGACCCAGTACTTC. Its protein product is CASSLEGGVETQYF.

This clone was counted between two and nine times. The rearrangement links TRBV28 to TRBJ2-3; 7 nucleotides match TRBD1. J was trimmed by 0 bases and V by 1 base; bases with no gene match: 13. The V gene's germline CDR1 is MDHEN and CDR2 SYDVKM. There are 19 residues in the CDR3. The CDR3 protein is CASSLLGGVWKASTDTQYF. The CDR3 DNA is TGTGCCAGCAGTTTATTAGGGGGCGTCTGGAAAGCTAGCACAGATACGCAGTATTTT.

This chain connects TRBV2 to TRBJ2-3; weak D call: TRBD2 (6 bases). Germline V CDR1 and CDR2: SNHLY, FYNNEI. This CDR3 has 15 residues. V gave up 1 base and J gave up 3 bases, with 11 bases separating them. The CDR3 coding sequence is TGTGCCAGCAGTGAAGGCGGGACCAATACAGATACGCAGTATTTT. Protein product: CASSEGGTNTDTQYF. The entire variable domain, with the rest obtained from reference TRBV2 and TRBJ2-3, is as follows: EPEVTQTPSHQVTQMGQEVILRCVPISNHLYFYWYRQILGQKVEFLVSFYNNEISEKSEIFDDQFSVERPDGSNFTLKIRSTKLEDSAMYFCASSEGGTNTDTQYFGPGTRLTVL.

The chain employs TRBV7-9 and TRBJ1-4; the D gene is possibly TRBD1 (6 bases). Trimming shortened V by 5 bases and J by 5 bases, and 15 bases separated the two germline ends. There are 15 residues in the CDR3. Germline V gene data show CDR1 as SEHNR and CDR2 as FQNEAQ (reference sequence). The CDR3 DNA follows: TGTGCCAGCAGCCACAGGGACCAAAAAAATGAAAAACTGTTTTTT. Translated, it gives CASSHRDQKNEKLFF. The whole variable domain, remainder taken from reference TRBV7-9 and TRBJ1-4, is DTGVSQNPRHKITKRGQNVTFRCDPISEHNRLYWYRQTLGQGPEFLTYFQNEAQLEKSRLLSDRFSAERPKGSFSTLEIQRTEQGDSAMYLCASSHRDQKNEKLFFGSGTQLSVL.

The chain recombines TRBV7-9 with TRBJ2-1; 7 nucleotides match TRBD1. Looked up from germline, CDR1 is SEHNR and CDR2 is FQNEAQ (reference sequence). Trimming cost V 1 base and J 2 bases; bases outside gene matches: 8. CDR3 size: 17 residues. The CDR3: CASSLGRSDRTYNEQFF. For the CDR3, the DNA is TGTGCCAGCAGCTTAGGAAGGTCGGACAGGACCTACAATGAGCAGTTCTTC.

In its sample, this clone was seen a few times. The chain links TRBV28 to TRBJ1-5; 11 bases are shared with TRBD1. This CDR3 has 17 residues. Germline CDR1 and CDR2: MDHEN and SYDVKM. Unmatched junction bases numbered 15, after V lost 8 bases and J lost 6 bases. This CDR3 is CASGASGTGGRGQPQHF. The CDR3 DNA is TGTGCCAGCGGCGCCTCCGGGACAGGGGGAAGGGGTCAGCCCCAGCATTTT.

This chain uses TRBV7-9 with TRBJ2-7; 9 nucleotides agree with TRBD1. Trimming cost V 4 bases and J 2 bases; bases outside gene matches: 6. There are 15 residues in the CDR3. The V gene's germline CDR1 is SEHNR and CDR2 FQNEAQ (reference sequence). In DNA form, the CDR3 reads TGTGCCAGCAGCTCGCCGGGACAGGGTACCTACGAGCAGTACTTC. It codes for CASSSPGQGTYEQYF.

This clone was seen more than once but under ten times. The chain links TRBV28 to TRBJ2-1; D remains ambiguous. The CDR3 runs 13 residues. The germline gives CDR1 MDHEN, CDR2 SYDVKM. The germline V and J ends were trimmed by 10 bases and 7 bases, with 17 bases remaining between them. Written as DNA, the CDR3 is TGTGCCACCAACCCCCCCGTGCAGAATGAGCAGTTCTTC. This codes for CATNPPVQNEQFF.

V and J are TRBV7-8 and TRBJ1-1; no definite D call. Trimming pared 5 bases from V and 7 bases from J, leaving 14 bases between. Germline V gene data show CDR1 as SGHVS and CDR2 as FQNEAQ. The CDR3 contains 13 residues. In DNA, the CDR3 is TGTGCCAGCAGCCCCAGAGAGGACTTTGAAGCTTTCTTT. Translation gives CASSPREDFEAFF. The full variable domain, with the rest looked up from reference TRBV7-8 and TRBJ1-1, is GAGVSQSPRYKVAKRGQDVALRCDPISGHVSLFWYQQALGQGPEFLTYFQNEAQLDKSGLPSDRFFAERPEGSVSTLKIQRTQQEDSAVYLCASSPREDFEAFFGQGTRLTVV.

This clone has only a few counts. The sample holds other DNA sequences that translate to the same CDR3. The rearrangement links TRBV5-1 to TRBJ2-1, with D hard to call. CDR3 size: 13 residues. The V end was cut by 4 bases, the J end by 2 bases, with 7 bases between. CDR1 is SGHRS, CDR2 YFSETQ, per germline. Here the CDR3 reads CASSPDTYNEQFF. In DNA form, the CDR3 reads TGCGCCAGCAGCCCCGACACCTACAATGAGCAGTTCTTC.

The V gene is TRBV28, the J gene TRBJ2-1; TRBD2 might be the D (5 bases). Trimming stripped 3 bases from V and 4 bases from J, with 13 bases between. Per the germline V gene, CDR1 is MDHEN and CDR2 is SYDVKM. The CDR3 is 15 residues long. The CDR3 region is CASSLGGSDYNEQFF. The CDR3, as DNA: TGTGCCAGCAGTTTGGGTGGGAGCGATTACAATGAGCAGTTCTTC.

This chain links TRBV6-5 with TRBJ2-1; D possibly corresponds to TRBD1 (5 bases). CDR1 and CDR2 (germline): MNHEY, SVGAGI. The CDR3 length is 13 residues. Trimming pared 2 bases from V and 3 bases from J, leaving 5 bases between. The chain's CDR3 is CASSYDSYNEQFF. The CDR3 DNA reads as TGTGCCAGCAGTTACGACAGCTACAATGAGCAGTTCTTC.

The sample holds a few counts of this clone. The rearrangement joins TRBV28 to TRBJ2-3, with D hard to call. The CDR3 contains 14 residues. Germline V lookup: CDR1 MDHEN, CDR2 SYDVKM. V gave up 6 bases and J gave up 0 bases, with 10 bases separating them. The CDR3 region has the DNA TGTGCCAGCAGCTTGACTGGTAGCACAGATACGCAGTATTTT. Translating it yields CASSLTGSTDTQYF.

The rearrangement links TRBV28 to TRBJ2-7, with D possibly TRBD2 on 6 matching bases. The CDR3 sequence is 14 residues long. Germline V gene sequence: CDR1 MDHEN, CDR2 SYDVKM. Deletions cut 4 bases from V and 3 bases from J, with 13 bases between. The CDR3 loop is CASSSGTSDYEQYF. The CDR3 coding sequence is TGTGCCAGCAGTTCCGGGACTTCAGACTACGAGCAGTACTTC.